This note documents a single T cell receptor (beta chain) sequence. Its antigen is unknown. No base quality values were provided; no much bigger clone lies one nucleotide off. Libraries were built with the immunoSEQ multiplex PCR assay. Per the source publication's procedure: A statistical classification framework was built for diagnosing cytomegalovirus status from the catalog of TCR beta chain sequences. The table was pulled from immuneACCESS by TCRdb, which kept in-frame rearrangements only. Such tables lose some clones; where checked, under half of the loss comes from unresolved V genes, and the rest has no known cause. The DNA gave D and trimming, while V, J and clone size come from that table. For this sample the table gives some 160,000 clones, of which roughly nine tenths were detected only once. The ten biggest clones cover about 0.7% of the sample. This entry belongs to a study of cytomegalovirus exposure and HLA in healthy donors (TCRdb year 2017). In terms of the full investigation: According to a later analysis, one platform produced both the roughly 110 validation repertoires and the 670 or so repertoires of the first cohort. The aim of the study was to test whether cataloging public T cell receptors could identify signatures of past pathogen exposure. In addition to the first cohort of around 670 subjects, a separate validation cohort of approximately 130 different subjects was used. To predict cytomegalovirus infection status, the study combined high-throughput TCR immunosequencing, statistical association of individual TCRs with disease status, and machine learning.

Donors formed part of the validation cohort, which comprised fewer than 150 subjects and was distinct from the first cohort of 666 subjects. The investigation overall reported the following: Three of the identified cytomegalovirus-associated TCR beta chains were confirmed in vitro to be specific for cytomegalovirus antigens. In both the original and validation cohorts, the classifier was reported to diagnose cytomegalovirus status with high specificity and sensitivity. The authors suggested that the approach could potentially be extended to other disease states and immunological phenotypes. Across donors, most TCR sequences were observed very rarely, whereas some public TCRs were present in many individuals. Subsequent analysis determined that TCRs grouped into clusters in the first cohort also showed a tendency toward co-occurrence across the roughly 110 validation repertoires, and 94% of cluster scores exceeded 0. All 120 or so repertoires were used to score co-occurrence in the validation cohort in a later analysis, because that analysis had no HLA typing for the cohort. The study listed 150 to 200 TCR beta chains as associated with cytomegalovirus.

The cysteine opens and the phenylalanine closes a CDR3 of 16 amino acids. Only the CDR3 part of the read is kept: 48 bases, read in frame from the first base. Deletion took 1 base off V and 0 bases off J, with a span of 12 bases between the germline ends. Sequences MNHNS (CDR1) and SASEGT (CDR2) are obtained from the germline V gene. The TCR sequence derives from a man aged 18-30 years in good health and CMV-seronegative. What was sequenced was PBMCs. This chain is built from TRBV6-1 and TRBJ1-1, with the D gene not clear enough to name. The nucleotide sequence is TGTGCCAGCAGTGAAGGAGGGTTGGCGCTGAACACTGAAGCTTTCTTT. It encodes CASSEGGLALNTEAFF.